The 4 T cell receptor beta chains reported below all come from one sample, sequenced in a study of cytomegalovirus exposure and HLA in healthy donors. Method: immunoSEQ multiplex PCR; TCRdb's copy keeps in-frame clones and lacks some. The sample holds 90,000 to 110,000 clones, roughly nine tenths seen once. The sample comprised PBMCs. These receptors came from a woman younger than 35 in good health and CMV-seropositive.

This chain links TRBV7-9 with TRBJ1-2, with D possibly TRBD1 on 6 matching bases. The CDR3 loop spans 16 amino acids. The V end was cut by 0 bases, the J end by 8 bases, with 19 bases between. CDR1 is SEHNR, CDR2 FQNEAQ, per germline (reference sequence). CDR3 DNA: TGTGCCAGCAGCTTAGCTCCGTTACAGGGAGATCGGGGCTACACCTTC. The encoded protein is CASSLAPLQGDRGYTF.

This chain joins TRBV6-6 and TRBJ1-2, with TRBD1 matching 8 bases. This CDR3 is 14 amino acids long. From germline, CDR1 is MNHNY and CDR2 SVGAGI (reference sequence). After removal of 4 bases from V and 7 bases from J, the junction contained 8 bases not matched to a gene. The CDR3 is CASSSTGVTGGYTF. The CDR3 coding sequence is TGTGCCAGCAGTTCGACAGGGGTTACTGGTGGCTACACCTTC.

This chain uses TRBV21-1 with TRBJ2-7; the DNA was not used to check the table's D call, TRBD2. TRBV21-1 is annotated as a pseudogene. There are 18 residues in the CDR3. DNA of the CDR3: TGTGCCAGCAGCAAAAATTGGGGAGTGGCCGGGGTCACCTACGAGCAGTACTTC. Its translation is CASSKNWGVAGVTYEQYF.

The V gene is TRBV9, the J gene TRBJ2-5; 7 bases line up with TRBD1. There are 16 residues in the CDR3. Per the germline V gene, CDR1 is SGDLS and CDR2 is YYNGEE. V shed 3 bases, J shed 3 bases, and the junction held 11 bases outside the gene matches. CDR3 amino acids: CASSENRDSLEETQYF. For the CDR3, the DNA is TGTGCCAGCAGCGAAAACCGGGACAGTCTAGAAGAGACCCAGTACTTC.